The T cell receptor beta chain under discussion was sequenced for a study of T cell repertoires in cytomegalovirus infection. About the study: Newly reported HLA-C-restricted and thoroughly characterized HLA-B-restricted CMV epitopes were employed.

V dropped 4 bases and J dropped 0 bases, with 7 bases sitting between them. This CDR3 is built from 14 residues. Germline lookup yields CDR1 LGHDT and CDR2 YNNKEL (reference sequence). TCRdb ran MiXCR on the reads and lists one entry per CDR3 protein. The sample records about 330,000 distinct CDR3 sequences, about 35% being singletons. Study-level points and caveats: Identification of carriers of CMV plus the relevant HLA was performed using cumulative public TCR beta family frequency.

About this clonotype itself: The antigen is not known.

This chain connects TRBV3-1 to TRBJ1-5; D call uncertain. The source was cultured PBMCs, collected from culture after CMV antigen stimulation. The TCR comes from a human donor in good health (CMV status not recorded). Some clones in this sample may be carry-over from other donors' samples. CDR3 amino acids: CASSRSYSNQPQHF. In DNA, the CDR3 is TGTGCCAGCAGCCGATCTTATAGCAATCAGCCCCAGCATTTT. Looking up the rest from reference TRBV3-1 and TRBJ1-5 gives the full variable domain: DTAVSQTPKYLVTQMGNDKSIKCEQNLGHDTMYWYKQDSKKFLKIMFSYNNKELIINETVPNRFSPKSPDKAHLNLHINSLELGDSAVYFCASSRSYSNQPQHFGDGTRLSIL.